Presented here are 25 T cell receptor beta chains from one specimen sequenced in a study of blood T cell repertoires in COVID-19. Profiling relied on immunoSEQ multiplex PCR, and the TCRdb table lists in-frame clones only, not all of them. The data hold approximately 180,000 clones, with 60% to 80% observed a single time. The sequenced sample was peripheral blood. These receptors originate from a woman aged 70-85 years with acute or convalescent COVID-19.

The V gene is TRBV2, the J gene TRBJ1-4; perhaps TRBD1 as D (6 bases). Trimming removed 6 bases from V and 11 bases from J, with 25 bases in between. There are 16 residues in the CDR3. Germline V gene lookup returns CDR1 SNHLY and CDR2 FYNNEI. The CDR3 coding sequence is TGTGCCAGCAGGCATCCCTTCGACAGTCGCCAGGGGAAACTGTTTTTT. Translation: CASRHPFDSRQGKLFF.

This chain links TRBV19 with TRBJ2-2, with D possibly TRBD1 on 5 matching bases. The CDR3 is made up of 15 amino acids. V lost 7 bases, J lost 2 bases, and 14 bases lay in between. The germline V gene has CDR1 LNHDA and CDR2 SQIVND (reference sequence). CDR3 amino acids: CASTAWGENTGELFF. The DNA for the CDR3 is TGTGCCAGTACCGCGTGGGGCGAAAACACCGGGGAGCTGTTTTTT.

The gene calls are TRBV10-2 and TRBJ2-2, with 9 bases that match TRBD2. Germline assignment: CDR1 WSHSY and CDR2 SAAADI. Trimming cost V 11 bases and J 5 bases; bases outside gene matches: 12. The CDR3 has 15 residues. CDR3 sequence reads: CAATIGAGGTGELFF. The CDR3 region has the DNA TGCGCCGCCACCATAGGAGCGGGAGGTACCGGGGAGCTGTTTTTT.

This clone appeared once. J is TRBJ2-1 and V is TRBV27; D is uncertain. Germline lookup yields CDR1 MNHEY and CDR2 SMNVEV (reference sequence). V was cut by 7 bases and J by 6 bases, with 13 bases left in between. The CDR3 runs to 13 residues. CDR3 sequence (DNA): TGTGCCAGCAATCCCTTACGAGGCAATGAGCAGTTCTTC. This encodes CASNPLRGNEQFF.

The chain uses TRBV5-6 and TRBJ2-7, with D possibly being TRBD2 (6 bases). The germline gives CDR1 SGHDT, CDR2 YYEEEE. V gave up 5 bases and J gave up 2 bases, with 14 bases separating them. The CDR3 consists of 14 residues. In DNA form, the CDR3 reads TGTGCCAGCAGACCCGGAGGGACTCCCTACGAGCAGTACTTC. Its protein is CASRPGGTPYEQYF. Supplemented by reference TRBV5-6 and TRBJ2-7, the full variable domain reads DAGVTQSPTHLIKTRGQQVTLRCSPKSGHDTVSWYQQALGQGPQFIFQYYEEEERQRGNFPDRFSGHQFPNYSSELNVNALLLGDSALYLCASRPGGTPYEQYFGPGTRLTVT.

Here the CDR3 DNA reads TGTGCCAGCAGCGCGCTGACTAGCGGGAGGGTAACGCAGTATTTT. Protein: CASSALTSGRVTQYF. The chain links TRBV5-6 to TRBJ2-3; 14 bases fit TRBD2. CDR1 is SGHDT, CDR2 YYEEEE, per germline. The CDR3 length is 15 residues. V dropped 4 bases and J dropped 9; count of bases not matched to a gene: 7.

V gene TRBV15 combines with J gene TRBJ1-2; 9 bases fit TRBD1. From germline, CDR1 is LNHNV and CDR2 YYDKDF (reference sequence). The CDR3 contains 15 residues. Unmatched junction bases numbered 9, after V lost 4 bases and J lost 6 bases. The DNA for the CDR3 is TGTGCCACCAGCAAGGGGGACGGGACAGGGAATGGCTACACCTTC. Residues: CATSKGDGTGNGYTF.

V and J are TRBV24-1 and TRBJ2-2; D is uncertain. Germline V gives CDR1 KGHDR, CDR2 SFDVKD. The CDR3 has 14 residues. The V gene lost 5 bases and the J gene lost 1 base, with 7 bases spanning the gap. The CDR3 DNA reads TGTGCCACCAGTGTATCGGTGAACACCGGGGAGCTGTTTTTT. Its protein is CATSVSVNTGELFF.

The chain carries TRBV19 and TRBJ2-3; 10 bases are shared with TRBD1. J gave up 14 bases and V 4 bases, and 6 bases lay outside the gene matches. The germline gives CDR1 LNHDA, CDR2 SQIVND (reference sequence). This CDR3 spans 12 amino acids. The CDR3 sequence: CASSTPTGGRYF. DNA of the CDR3: TGTGCCAGTAGTACCCCGACAGGGGGCAGGTATTTT.

The V call is TRBV20-1, the J call TRBJ2-7; 7 bases match TRBD2. CDR1 and CDR2 from the germline V gene are DFQATT and SNEGSKA (reference sequence). The V segment lost 3 bases and the J segment 4 bases; nucleotides outside the gene matches: 12. This CDR3 region has 15 residues. The CDR3 spells CSASRRLAEGYEQYF. The CDR3 DNA is TGCAGTGCTAGTAGACGGCTAGCGGAAGGATACGAGCAGTACTTC.

The CDR3: CASSDSGGRETQYF. DNA of the CDR3: TGTGCCAGTAGTGACTCAGGGGGACGAGAGACCCAGTACTTC. V gene TRBV19 combines with J gene TRBJ2-5; 7 bases are shared with TRBD1. The CDR3 length is 14 residues. J gave up 4 bases and V 5 bases, and 7 bases lay outside the gene matches. Germline CDR1 and CDR2: LNHDA and SQIVND (reference sequence).

This sequence joins TRBV7-9 and TRBJ1-6; TRBD1 might be the D (6 bases). Trimming removed 5 bases at V and 6 bases at J, with 17 bases between. The CDR3 extends over 16 amino acids. Germline CDR1 is SEHNR and CDR2 is FQNEAQ (reference sequence). CDR3 in DNA: TGTGCCAGCAGCCGCACCACAGGGTTGGCTAATTCACCCCTCCACTTT. Its translation is CASSRTTGLANSPLHF.

The V call is TRBV30, the J call TRBJ1-4; D may be TRBD1 (6 bases). The V gene lost 3 bases and the J gene lost 4 bases, with 12 bases spanning the gap. Germline V lookup: CDR1 GTSNPN, CDR2 SVGIG (reference sequence). The CDR3 contains 14 residues. The CDR3 DNA follows: TGTGCCTGGAGGGAGGACAGCCTTAATGAAAAACTGTTTTTT. It is translated as CAWREDSLNEKLFF.

The chain uses TRBV7-6 and TRBJ2-1, with a weak D call TRBD1 (5 bases). CDR3 length: 15 amino acids. The V end lost 5 bases, the J end lost 6 bases, and 17 bases lay between the germline ends. Looked up from germline, CDR1 is SGHVS and CDR2 is FNYEAQ. This CDR3 is CASSLNSRVSNEQFF. CDR3 DNA: TGTGCCAGCAGCCTTAACTCCAGGGTCAGCAATGAGCAGTTCTTC.

The CDR3 DNA sequence: TGCGCCAGCAGCCGAGATCCTAGCGGATACGAGCAGTACTTC. Translating gives CASSRDPSGYEQYF. The rearrangement uses TRBV10-2 and TRBJ2-7; 7 bases map to TRBD2. V was pared by 6 bases and J by 4 bases, with 9 bases of the junction left unmatched. The CDR3 is 14 amino acids. Germline CDR1 is WSHSY and CDR2 is SAAADI.

The chain employs TRBV3-1 (or the pseudogene TRBV3-2) and TRBJ1-6, with D tentatively TRBD1 (6 bases). Germline V CDR1 and CDR2: LGHDT, YNNKEL (reference sequence). Trimming left V 1 base short and J 10 bases short, with 11 bases between. The CDR3 has 14 residues. The DNA for the CDR3 is TGTGCCAGCAGCCAAGCGGGGGGCAGATCACCCCTCCACTTT. Translated: CASSQAGGRSPLHF.

The CDR3 nucleotides read TGTGCCAGCAGCTTAGCCCACTCTGAGCAGTTCTTC. Amino acids: CASSLAHSEQFF. J is TRBJ2-1 and V is TRBV11-3, with D unresolved. V lost 1 base and J 9 bases, leaving 7 bases between the germline ends. Germline CDR1 reads SGHNT; CDR2 reads YENEEA. This CDR3 is built from 12 residues. Drawing the rest from reference TRBV11-3 and TRBJ2-1, the complete variable domain is EAGVVQSPRYKIIEKKQPVAFWCNPISGHNTLYWYLQNLGQGPELLIRYENEEAVDDSQLPKDRFSAERLKGVDSTLKIQPAELGDSAVYLCASSLAHSEQFFGPGTRLTVL.

The chain employs TRBV14 and TRBJ1-2; 8 bases match TRBD1. V lost 3 bases to trimming and J lost 2 bases; unmatched junction nucleotides: 5. CDR1 is SGHDN, CDR2 FVKESK, per germline. The CDR3 covers 15 residues. The DNA for the CDR3 is TGTGCCAGCAGCCACACACAGGGGGGCAACTATGGCTACACCTTC. This translates into CASSHTQGGNYGYTF.

This sequence joins TRBV5-1 and TRBJ1-1; D is unclear. Germline loops: CDR1 SGHRS, CDR2 YFSETQ. The CDR3 sequence is 14 residues long. V shed 0 bases and J shed 0 bases, with 6 bases lying between them. Written as DNA, the CDR3 is TGCGCCAGCAGCTTGGACGGTGTGAACACTGAAGCTTTCTTT. It specifies CASSLDGVNTEAFF.

The CDR3 loop is CASSRGTRGNEQFF. The CDR3 DNA is TGTGCCAGCAGTCGGGGGACTAGAGGCAATGAGCAGTTCTTC. The genes are TRBV6-4 and TRBJ2-1; 8 bases are a match to TRBD2. The CDR3 consists of 14 residues. CDR1 MRHNA and CDR2 SNTAGT come from the germline V gene. After removal of 5 bases from V and 6 bases from J, the junction contained 6 bases not matched to a gene.

The chain joins TRBV3-1 (or the pseudogene TRBV3-2) to TRBJ2-2, with D possibly matching TRBD2 (6 bases). Germline loops: CDR1 LGHDT, CDR2 YNNKEL (reference sequence). The V end was cut by 6 bases, the J end by 7 bases, with 15 bases between. This CDR3 spans 14 amino acids. The CDR3 is CASSQGLSRGELFF. The CDR3 nucleotides read TGTGCCAGCAGTCAGGGACTCTCCCGCGGGGAGCTGTTTTTT.

The chain carries TRBV18 and TRBJ2-1; 13 bases agree with TRBD2. CDR3 length equals 19 residues. Trimming at V came to 1 base and at J to 5 bases, leaving 11 bases not matched to a gene. CDR1 and CDR2 from the germline V gene are KGHSH and LQKENI. CDR3 protein: CASSPQLAGGADVNNEQFF. DNA of the CDR3: TGTGCCAGCTCACCACAACTAGCGGGAGGGGCCGACGTTAACAATGAGCAGTTCTTC.

V and J are TRBV4-2 and TRBJ1-6; D is unresolved. V was trimmed by 0 bases and J by 5 bases, leaving 14 bases between them. Looked up from germline, CDR1 is LGHNA and CDR2 is YNFKEQ. This CDR3 region has 17 residues. DNA of the CDR3: TGTGCCAGCAGCCAAGATACGGGAGACTATAATAATTCACCCCTCCACTTT. Its protein product is CASSQDTGDYNNSPLHF.

This clone was seen a few times. The chain recombines TRBV7-8 with TRBJ1-1, with 8 nucleotides matching TRBD1. The CDR3 spans 16 residues. The germline V gene has CDR1 SGHVS and CDR2 FQNEAQ. The V gene end was trimmed by 2 bases and the J gene end by 0 bases; junction bases not matched to a gene: 5. In nucleotides, the CDR3 is TGTGCCAGCAGCTTATCCCCGACAGGGGTGAACACTGAAGCTTTCTTT. As protein: CASSLSPTGVNTEAFF.

V usage is TRBV7-2 and J usage is TRBJ2-7; D gene unclear. This CDR3 comprises 15 residues. V lost 2 bases, J lost 2 bases, and 13 bases lay in between. The germline gives CDR1 SGHTA, CDR2 FQGNSA. The CDR3 region has the DNA TGTGCCAGCAGCTTAAGTGGGCTCCCACCCTACGAGCAGTACTTC. This translates into CASSLSGLPPYEQYF. Using reference TRBV7-2 and TRBJ2-7 for the parts outside the CDR3, the full variable domain is GAGVSQSPSNKVTEKGKDVELRCDPISGHTALYWYRQSLGQGLEFLIYFQGNSAPDKSGLPSDRFSAERTGGSVSTLTIQRTQQEDSAVYLCASSLSGLPPYEQYFGPGTRLTVT.